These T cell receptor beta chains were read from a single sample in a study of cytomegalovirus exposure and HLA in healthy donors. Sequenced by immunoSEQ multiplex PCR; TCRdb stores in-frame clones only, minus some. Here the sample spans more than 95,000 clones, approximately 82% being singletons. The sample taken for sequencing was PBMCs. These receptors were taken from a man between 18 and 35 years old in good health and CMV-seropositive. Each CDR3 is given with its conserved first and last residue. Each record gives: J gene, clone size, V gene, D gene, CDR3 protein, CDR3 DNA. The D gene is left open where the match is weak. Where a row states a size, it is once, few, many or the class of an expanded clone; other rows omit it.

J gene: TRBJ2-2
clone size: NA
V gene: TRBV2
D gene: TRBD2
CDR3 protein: CASSPGRDNTGELFF
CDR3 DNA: TGTGCCAGCAGCCCCGGGAGGGATAACACCGGGGAGCTGTTTTTT

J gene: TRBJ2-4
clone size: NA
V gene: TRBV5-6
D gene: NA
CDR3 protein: CASSSPLAKNIQYF
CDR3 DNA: TGTGCCAGCAGCTCCCCTTTGGCCAAAAACATTCAGTACTTC

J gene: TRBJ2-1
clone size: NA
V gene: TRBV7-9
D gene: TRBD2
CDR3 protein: CASSRRLAGGLAYNEQFF
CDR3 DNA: TGTGCCAGCAGCCGCCGACTAGCGGGGGGGCTCGCGTACAATGAGCAGTTCTTC

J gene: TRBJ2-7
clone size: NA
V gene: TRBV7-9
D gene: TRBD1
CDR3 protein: CASCPGGTGTSEQYF
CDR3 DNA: TGTGCCAGCTGTCCAGGCGGGACAGGGACGTCAGAGCAGTACTTC

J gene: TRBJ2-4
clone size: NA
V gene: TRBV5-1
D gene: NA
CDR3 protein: CASSLEKGSLDIQYF
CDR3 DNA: TGCGCCAGCAGCTTGGAGAAGGGGTCTCTGGACATTCAGTACTTC

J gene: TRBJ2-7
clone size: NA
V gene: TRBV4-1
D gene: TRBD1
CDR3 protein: CASSHTGTVYEQYF
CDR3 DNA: TGCGCCAGCAGCCATACCGGGACAGTCTACGAGCAGTACTTC

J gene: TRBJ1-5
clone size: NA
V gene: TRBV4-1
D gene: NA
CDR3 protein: CASSTGMDQPQHF
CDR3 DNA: TGCGCCAGCAGCACAGGGATGGATCAGCCCCAGCATTTT

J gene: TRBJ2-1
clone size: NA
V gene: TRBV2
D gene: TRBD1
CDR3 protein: CASSGEGQVPQRHYNEQFF
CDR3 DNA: TGTGCCAGCAGTGGCGAGGGACAGGTCCCGCAAAGACACTACAATGAGCAGTTCTTC

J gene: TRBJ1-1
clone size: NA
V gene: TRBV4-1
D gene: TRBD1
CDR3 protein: CASSQEGTANTEAFF
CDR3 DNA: TGCGCCAGCAGCCAAGAAGGGACAGCGAACACTGAAGCTTTCTTT

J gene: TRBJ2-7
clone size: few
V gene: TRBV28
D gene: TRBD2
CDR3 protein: CASSQRGLGNYEQYF
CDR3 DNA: TGTGCCAGCAGTCAACGGGGACTAGGGAACTACGAGCAGTACTTC

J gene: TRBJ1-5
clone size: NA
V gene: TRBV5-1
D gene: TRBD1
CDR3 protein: CASSLGGQGNQPQHF
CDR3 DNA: TGCGCCAGCAGCTTGGGCGGACAGGGCAATCAGCCCCAGCATTTT

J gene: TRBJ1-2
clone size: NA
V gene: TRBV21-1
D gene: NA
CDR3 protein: CASSLGRGHDYGYTF
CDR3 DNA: TGTGCCAGCAGCCTAGGGCGGGGTCACGACTATGGCTACACCTTC

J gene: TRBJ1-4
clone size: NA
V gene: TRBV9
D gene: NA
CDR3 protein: CASSARSPATNEKLFF
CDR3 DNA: TGTGCCAGCAGCGCCCGTTCCCCTGCAACTAATGAAAAACTGTTTTTT

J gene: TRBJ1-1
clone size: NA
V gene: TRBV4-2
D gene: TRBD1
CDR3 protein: CASSQESTGTNTEAFF
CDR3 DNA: TGTGCCAGCAGCCAAGAATCGACAGGGACGAACACTGAAGCTTTCTTT

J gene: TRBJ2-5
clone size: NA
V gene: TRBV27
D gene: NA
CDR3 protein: CASSFRALETQYF
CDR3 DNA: TGTGCCAGCAGTTTTCGAGCTTTGGAGACCCAGTACTTC

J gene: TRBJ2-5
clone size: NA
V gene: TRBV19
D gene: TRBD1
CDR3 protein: CASSTGQGETQYF
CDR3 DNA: TGTGCCAGTAGTACCGGACAGGGAGAGACCCAGTACTTC

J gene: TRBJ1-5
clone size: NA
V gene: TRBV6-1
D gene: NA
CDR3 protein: CASSATGSYSNQPQHF
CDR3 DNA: TGTGCCAGCAGTGCCACGGGGTCTTATAGCAATCAGCCCCAGCATTTT

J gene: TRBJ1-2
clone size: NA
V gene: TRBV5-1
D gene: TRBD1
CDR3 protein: CASSPGQIDGYTF
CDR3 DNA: TGCGCCAGCAGCCCGGGACAGATAGATGGCTACACCTTC

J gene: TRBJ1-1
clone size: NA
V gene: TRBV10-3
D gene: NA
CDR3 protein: CAISESTGEIYTEAFF
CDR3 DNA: TGTGCCATCAGTGAGTCGACCGGGGAGATCTACACTGAAGCTTTCTTT

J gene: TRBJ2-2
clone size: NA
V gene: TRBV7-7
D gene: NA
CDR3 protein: CASSRAVGGELFF
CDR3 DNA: TGTGCCAGCAGCCGCGCGGTGGGCGGGGAGCTGTTTTTT

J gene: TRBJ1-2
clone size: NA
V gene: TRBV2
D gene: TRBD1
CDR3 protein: CASRVGTGGYGYTF
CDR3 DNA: TGTGCCAGCAGGGTAGGGACAGGGGGCTATGGCTACACCTTC

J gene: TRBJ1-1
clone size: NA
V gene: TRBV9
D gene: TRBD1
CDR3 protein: CASSESADRGNTEAFF
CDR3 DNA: TGTGCCAGCAGCGAGTCCGCCGACAGGGGGAACACTGAAGCTTTCTTT

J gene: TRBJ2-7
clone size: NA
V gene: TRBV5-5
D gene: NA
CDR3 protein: CASSFSGEEQYF
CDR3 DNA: TGTGCCAGCAGCTTCTCGGGGGAAGAACAGTACTTC

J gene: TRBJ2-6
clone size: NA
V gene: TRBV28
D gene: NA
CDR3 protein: CASTIGSSGANVLTF
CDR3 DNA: TGTGCCAGCACCATCGGGAGCTCTGGGGCCAACGTCCTGACTTTC

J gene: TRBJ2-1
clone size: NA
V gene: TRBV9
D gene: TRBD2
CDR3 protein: CASSAWTSGGLYEQFF
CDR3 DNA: TGTGCCAGCAGCGCATGGACTAGCGGGGGGCTTTATGAGCAGTTCTTC

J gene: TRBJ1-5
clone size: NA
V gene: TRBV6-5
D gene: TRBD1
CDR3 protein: CASSMTGYSNQPQHF
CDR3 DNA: TGTGCCAGCAGTATGACAGGGTATAGCAATCAGCCCCAGCATTTT

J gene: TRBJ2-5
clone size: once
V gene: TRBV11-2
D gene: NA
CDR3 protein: CASSLDRGKQETQYF
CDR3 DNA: TGTGCCAGCAGCTTAGATCGGGGGAAACAAGAGACCCAGTACTTC

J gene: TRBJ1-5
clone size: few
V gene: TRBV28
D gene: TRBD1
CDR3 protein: CASSPQGPGYQPQHF
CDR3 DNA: TGTGCCAGCAGTCCACAGGGGCCGGGGTATCAGCCCCAGCATTTT

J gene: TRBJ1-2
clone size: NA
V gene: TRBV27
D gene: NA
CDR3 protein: CASSFRTATGYTF
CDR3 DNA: TGTGCCAGCAGTTTCCGGACAGCCACTGGCTACACCTTC

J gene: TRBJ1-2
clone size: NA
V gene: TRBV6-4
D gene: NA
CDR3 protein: CASSFLGQIINYGYTF
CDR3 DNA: TGTGCCAGCAGTTTTCTCGGACAGATTATTAACTATGGCTACACCTTC

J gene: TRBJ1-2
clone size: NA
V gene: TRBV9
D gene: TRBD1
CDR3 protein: CASSSGTGFYGYTF
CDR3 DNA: TGTGCCAGCAGCTCCGGGACAGGGTTCTATGGCTACACCTTC

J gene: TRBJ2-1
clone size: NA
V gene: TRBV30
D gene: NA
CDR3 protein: CAWSGIVGSPLYNEQFF
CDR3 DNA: TGTGCCTGGAGTGGAATCGTCGGGTCCCCCTTATACAATGAGCAGTTCTTC

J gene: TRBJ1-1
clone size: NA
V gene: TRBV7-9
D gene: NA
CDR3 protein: CSSSPPGDEAFF
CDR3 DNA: TGTTCCAGCAGCCCCCCGGGAGATGAAGCTTTCTTT

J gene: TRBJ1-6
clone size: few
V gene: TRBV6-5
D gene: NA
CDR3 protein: CASRRQDYNSPLHF
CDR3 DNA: TGTGCCAGCAGGAGACAGGACTATAATTCACCCCTCCACTTT

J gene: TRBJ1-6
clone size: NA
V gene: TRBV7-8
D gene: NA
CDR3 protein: CASSSLDSSPLHF
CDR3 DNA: TGTGCCAGCAGCTCACTGGACAGTTCACCCCTCCACTTT

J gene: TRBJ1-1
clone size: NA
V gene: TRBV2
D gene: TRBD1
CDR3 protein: CASSRQGVVYTEAFF
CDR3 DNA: TGTGCCAGCAGTCGACAGGGAGTTGTTTACACTGAAGCTTTCTTT

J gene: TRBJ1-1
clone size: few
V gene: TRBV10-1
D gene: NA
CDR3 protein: CASSGRGHANTEAFF
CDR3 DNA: TGCGCCAGCAGCGGACGGGGACACGCGAACACTGAAGCTTTCTTT

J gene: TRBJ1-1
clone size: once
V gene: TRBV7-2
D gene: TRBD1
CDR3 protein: CASSLTGTGAEAFF
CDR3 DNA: TGTGCCAGCAGCTTGACCGGGACAGGAGCTGAAGCTTTCTTT

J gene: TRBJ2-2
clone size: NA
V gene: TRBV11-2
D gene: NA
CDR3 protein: CASIGDTGELFF
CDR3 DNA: TGTGCCAGTATAGGGGACACCGGGGAGCTGTTTTTT

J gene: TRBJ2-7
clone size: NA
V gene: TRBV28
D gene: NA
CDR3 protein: CASSLAVTYEQYF
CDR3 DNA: TGTGCCAGCAGTTTAGCGGTTACCTACGAGCAGTACTTC

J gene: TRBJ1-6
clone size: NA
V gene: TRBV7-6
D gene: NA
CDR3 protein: CASSLVEGNSPLHF
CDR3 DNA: TGTGCCAGCAGCTTAGTGGAGGGGAATTCACCCCTCCACTTT

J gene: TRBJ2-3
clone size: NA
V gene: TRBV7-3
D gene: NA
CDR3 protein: CASSPLGLPTDTQYF
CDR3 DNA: TGTGCCAGCAGCCCCCTGGGACTTCCTACAGATACGCAGTATTTT

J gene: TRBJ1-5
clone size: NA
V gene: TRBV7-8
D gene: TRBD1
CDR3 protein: CASSLAPGTVNQPQHF
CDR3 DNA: TGTGCCAGCAGCTTAGCCCCCGGGACAGTCAATCAGCCCCAGCATTTT

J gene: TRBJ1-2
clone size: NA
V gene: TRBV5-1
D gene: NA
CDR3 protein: CASSPSTVDGYTF
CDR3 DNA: TGCGCCAGCAGCCCTTCGACAGTGGATGGCTACACCTTC

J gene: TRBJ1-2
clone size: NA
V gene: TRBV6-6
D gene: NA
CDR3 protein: CASSYEQGIYGYTF
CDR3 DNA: TGTGCCAGCAGTTACGAACAGGGAATCTATGGCTACACCTTC